Included here is one TCR beta chain sequence, with context. This entry is derived from a study of blood T cell repertoires in COVID-19. Overall study: The study drew acute and convalescent COVID-19 samples from the United States, Italy and Spain. The analysed material was cDNA or gDNA that came from T cells, B-cell-depleted T cells, or PBMCs.

Per the original methods: Nucleated cell counts were estimated from reference gene primer amplification. The repertoire was sequenced with immunoSEQ multiplex PCR; TCRdb's copy has only in-frame clones and lacks some. V and J calls and clone size are as listed in that table; D and trimming were resolved from the DNA. Of around 80,000 clones detected, roughly 80% appear once; the ten largest clones hold roughly 27%. The CDR3 covers 13 residues. Trimming took 8 bases from V and 6 from J, leaving 19 bases between them. From germline, CDR1 is GTSNPN and CDR2 SVGIG (reference sequence). The genes are TRBV30 and TRBJ1-2, with D unresolved. This sequence originates from a human donor in a cohort sampled during active COVID-19. What was sequenced was peripheral blood. The CDR3: CAGWTLIRDGYTF. CDR3 sequence (DNA): TGTGCCGGATGGACTTTAATCCGGGATGGCTACACCTTC.